The 19 T cell receptor beta chains presented below share a single source sample, sequenced in a study of cytomegalovirus exposure and HLA in healthy donors. The PCR ran on 60 Vbeta and 13 Jbeta primers. The assay was immunoSEQ multiplex PCR, and TCRdb's table has in-frame clones only and misses some. The data contain approximately 180,000 clones, about 73% of them singletons. Sequencing was performed on PBMCs. The receptors were sampled from a woman in her forties or fifties in good health and CMV-seropositive.

The chain employs TRBV7-8 and TRBJ1-1; TRBD1 matches at 7 bases. V lost 4 bases to trimming and J lost 12 bases; unmatched junction nucleotides: 11. The CDR3 contains 13 residues. Germline assignment: CDR1 SGHVS and CDR2 FQNEAQ. The CDR3 DNA reads TGTGCCAGCAGCTGGACAGGCGAGTGGAGACCTTTCTTT. Its translation is CASSWTGEWRPFF.

The V call is TRBV30, the J call TRBJ2-7; the match to TRBD1 covers 8 bases. The ends lost 5 bases at V and 6 bases at J; junction bases unmatched: 9. The germline V gene has CDR1 GTSNPN and CDR2 SVGIG (reference sequence). The CDR3 totals 13 residues. The DNA for the CDR3 is TGTGCCTGGGCCGGGACAGGCGGCGGCGAGCAGTACTTC. Translating gives CAWAGTGGGEQYF.

This clone has more than one count but fewer than ten. V usage is TRBV5-4 and J usage is TRBJ2-2; a weak D match, TRBD2 (5 bases). The length of the CDR3 is 15 residues. The germline V gene encodes CDR1 SGHNT and CDR2 YYREEE (reference sequence). V lost 0 bases to trimming and J lost 2 bases, with 8 bases between them. This chain's CDR3 is CASSLARVNTGELFF. CDR3 nucleotides: TGTGCCAGCAGCTTGGCGCGGGTAAACACCGGGGAGCTGTTTTTT.

This clone was detected many times. The rearrangement joins TRBV9 to TRBJ1-2; D remains unclear. V lost 0 bases to trimming and J lost 4 bases, with 16 bases between them. The CDR3 extends over 16 amino acids. Per the germline V gene, CDR1 is SGDLS and CDR2 is YYNGEE. In DNA form, the CDR3 reads TGTGCCAGCAGCGTAGACCTATCTGAGGCGTCCTATGGCTACACCTTC. Residues: CASSVDLSEASYGYTF.

The genes are TRBV7-6 and TRBJ2-4; TRBD1 matches 7 bases. CDR3 length: 15 amino acids. V was clipped by 1 base and J by 3 bases; unmatched bases: 3. Germline V CDR1 and CDR2: SGHVS, FNYEAQ. This CDR3 reads CASSLGQGVKNIQYF. The DNA for the CDR3 is TGTGCCAGCAGCTTAGGACAGGGAGTCAAAAACATTCAGTACTTC.

The chain links TRBV11-2 to TRBJ1-6; TRBD1 might be the D (6 bases). Trimming cost V 5 bases and J 10 bases, with 18 bases left between them. The CDR3 runs 15 residues. Germline V CDR1 and CDR2: SGHAT, FQNNGV. Here the CDR3 DNA reads TGTGCCAGCAGCGTAGCAGGGGCCGAGGCCTCACCCCTCCACTTT. This translates into CASSVAGAEASPLHF. Full variable domain (rest looked up from reference TRBV11-2 and TRBJ1-6): EAGVAQSPRYKIIEKRQSVAFWCNPISGHATLYWYQQILGQGPKLLIQFQNNGVVDDSQLPKDRFSAERLKGVDSTLKIQPAKLEDSAVYLCASSVAGAEASPLHFGNGTRLTVT.

The rearrangement uses TRBV5-1 and TRBJ2-3, with D possibly being TRBD1 (6 bases). Trimming stripped 2 bases from V and 4 bases from J, with 17 bases between. Germline loops: CDR1 SGHRS, CDR2 YFSETQ. CDR3 size: 16 residues. Here the CDR3 DNA reads TGCGCCAGCAGCTTACCTCTCTCTCAGGGGCCAGATACGCAGTATTTT. The encoded protein is CASSLPLSQGPDTQYF.

The J gene is TRBJ1-3, the V gene TRBV11-2, with unresolved D. The CDR3 spans 13 residues. Germline CDR1 reads SGHAT; CDR2 reads FQNNGV. V dropped 6 bases and J dropped 1 base, with 7 bases sitting between them. The CDR3 bases are TGTGCCAGCAGTCAAACTTCTGGAAACACCATATATTTT. Translated: CASSQTSGNTIYF.

In this sample, this clone turned up a few times. The J gene is TRBJ1-2, the V gene TRBV5-1; 11 nucleotides align to TRBD1. J lost 2 bases, V lost 2 bases, and 2 bases had no gene match. Germline CDR1 and CDR2: SGHRS and YFSETQ. CDR3 length: 15 residues. The CDR3 spells CASSLRDRGNYGYTF. Written as DNA, the CDR3 is TGCGCCAGCAGCTTACGGGACAGGGGGAACTATGGCTACACCTTC.

On this clone: A junction end diverges from the germline sequence, so it may reflect a read error. The DNA of the CDR3 is TGTGCCAGCAGTAGGACTCGGGATACGCAGTATTTT. It specifies CASSRTRDTQYF. The rearrangement links TRBV19 to TRBJ2-3; possibly TRBD2 for D (5 bases). Per the germline V gene, CDR1 is LNHDA and CDR2 is SQIVND (reference sequence). CDR3 length: 12 residues.

This clone was detected only a few times. The rearrangement joins TRBV5-5 to TRBJ2-5; a weak D match, TRBD2 (5 bases). Looked up from germline, CDR1 is SGHKS and CDR2 is YYEKEE (reference sequence). This CDR3 comprises 14 residues. Trimming left V 2 bases short and J 5 bases short, with 13 bases between. CDR3 sequence: CASSFGGAIETQYF. CDR3 coding DNA: TGTGCCAGCAGCTTCGGAGGCGCGATTGAGACCCAGTACTTC.

The V gene is TRBV5-6, the J gene TRBJ2-7, with 7 bases that match TRBD1. The germline CDR1 and CDR2 sequences are SGHDT and YYEEEE. The CDR3 consists of 12 residues. The trim removed 4 bases at V and 6 bases at J, leaving 4 bases unmatched. This CDR3 is CASSIHRGEQYF. The CDR3 nucleotides are TGTGCCAGCAGCATCCACAGGGGCGAGCAGTACTTC.

The rearrangement joins TRBV30 to TRBJ2-1; 8 bases line up with TRBD2. The CDR3 length is 14 residues. Germline CDR1 GTSNPN, CDR2 SVGIG (reference sequence). The V and J ends lost 3 bases and 3 bases, in that order; junction bases with no gene match: 4. The CDR3, as DNA: TGTGCCTGGAGCGGGGGGGCCGGCTACAATGAGCAGTTCTTC. The encoded protein is CAWSGGAGYNEQFF.

The chain combines TRBV9 with TRBJ1-1; 8 nucleotides match TRBD1. This CDR3 is built from 14 residues. Germline-derived CDR1 and CDR2 are SGDLS and YYNGEE. V was pared by 4 bases and J by 5 bases, with 7 bases of the junction left unmatched. The CDR3: CASSPGGANTEAFF. The DNA of the CDR3 is TGTGCCAGCAGCCCAGGGGGCGCGAATACTGAAGCTTTCTTT. Drawing the rest from reference TRBV9 and TRBJ1-1, the complete variable domain is DSGVTQTPKHLITATGQRVTLRCSPRSGDLSVYWYQQSLDQGLQFLIQYYNGEERAKGNILERFSAQQFPDLHSELNLSSLELGDSALYFCASSPGGANTEAFFGQGTRLTVV.

This clone appeared a few times. V usage is TRBV7-9 and J usage is TRBJ2-2; 9 positions match TRBD1. V gave up 5 bases and J gave up 5 bases; unmatched junction bases: 9. Germline V gene lookup returns CDR1 SEHNR and CDR2 FQNEAQ (reference sequence). The CDR3 covers 16 residues. The CDR3 region has the DNA TGTGCCAGCAGCAGCAACACAGGGGGCCCTACCGGGGAGCTGTTTTTT. This gives the protein CASSSNTGGPTGELFF.

Concerning this clone: This same CDR3 is encoded by further DNA sequences in the sample. This chain links TRBV12-5 with TRBJ2-7; 10 nucleotides match TRBD1. The CDR3 spans 14 residues. Germline CDR1 is LGHNT and CDR2 is FRNRAP. The trim removed 6 bases at V and 4 bases at J, leaving 6 bases unmatched. The DNA of the CDR3 is TGTGCTAGTGGATTCGGACAGGGGGTTTACGAGCAGTACTTC. Its protein is CASGFGQGVYEQYF.

The rearrangement joins TRBV6-5 to TRBJ2-7, with a weak D call TRBD2 (5 bases). Germline CDR1 is MNHEY and CDR2 is SVGAGI. V was shortened by 6 bases and J by 7 bases, with 10 bases between the two germline ends. The CDR3 is made up of 11 amino acids. CDR3 sequence: CASRTPGEQYF. In nucleotides, the CDR3 is TGTGCCAGCAGAACGCCGGGAGAGCAGTACTTC.

The rearrangement joins TRBV6-5 to TRBJ1-5, with D unclear. Trimming cost V 4 bases and J 0 bases, with 4 bases left between them. CDR3 size: 13 residues. Per the germline V gene, CDR1 is MNHEY and CDR2 is SVGAGI. CDR3 loop: CASSSDSNQPQHF. In DNA, the CDR3 is TGTGCCAGCAGTTCAGATAGCAATCAGCCCCAGCATTTT.

The chain is built from TRBV4-1 and TRBJ2-1, with 9 bases fitting TRBD2. CDR1 MGHRA and CDR2 YSYEKL come from the germline V gene. The CDR3 sequence is 17 residues long. J gave up 4 bases and V 4 bases, and 11 bases lay outside the gene matches. This CDR3 reads CASSPQGAGGRYNEQFF. The DNA of the CDR3 is TGCGCCAGCAGCCCTCAGGGAGCGGGGGGCCGATACAATGAGCAGTTCTTC.